This T cell receptor (beta chain) was sequenced for a study of blood T cell repertoires in COVID-19. Study-wide background: Samples taken during acute and convalescent COVID-19 were collected in the United States, Italy and Spain. T cells, B-cell-depleted T cells, or PBMCs supplied cDNA or gDNA.

In the study's own analysis: Counts of nucleated cells, estimated from reference gene primer amplification, were obtained. TCRdb keeps only in-frame clones here, not all; method: immunoSEQ multiplex PCR. The D gene and trimming were derived from the DNA, and the V and J assignments and clone size from that table. The table shows tens of thousands of clones, with roughly 90% occurring only once. V was trimmed by 3 bases and J by 3 bases, leaving 6 bases between them. The CDR3 length is 12 residues. Germline loops: CDR1 ENHRY, CDR2 SYGVKD. Sequenced: peripheral blood. The chain joins TRBV10-3 to TRBJ2-7; D is unresolved. The sequence was collected from a human donor in a cohort sampled during active COVID-19. In nucleotides, the CDR3 is TGTGCCATCAGTGACGTCAGCTACGAGCAGTACTTC. It yields the protein CAISDVSYEQYF.